Each of the 21 T cell receptor beta chains below was sequenced from the same sample in a study of shared clonotypes between healthy human individuals. Measured with immunoSEQ multiplex PCR; TCRdb has only the in-frame clones, and not every one. The table has about 2,200,000 clones, 93% seen once; the top ten hold about 1.8%. CD45RO-negative cells were positively selected for CCR7, leaving out terminally differentiated effector memory CD45RA+ cells. Material for sequencing was naive CD8+ T cells from PBMCs. Source of these receptors: a young man in good health. Some clones in this sample may be carry-over from other donors' samples.

This clone was counted a single time. The rearrangement joins TRBV19 to TRBJ1-1; D is ambiguous. CDR1 and CDR2 (germline): LNHDA, SQIVND (reference sequence). This CDR3 has 14 amino acids. Trimming left V 1 base short and J 3 bases short, with 9 bases between. For the CDR3, the DNA is TGTGCCAGTAGTATAGGTCCGACGGACACTGAAGCTTTCTTT. Translated, it gives CASSIGPTDTEAFF.

In this sample, this clone turned up once. This sequence joins TRBV28 and TRBJ2-7, with D unresolved. CDR1 MDHEN and CDR2 SYDVKM come from the germline V gene. CDR3 length equals 15 residues. V lost 3 bases and J 1 base, leaving 13 bases between the germline ends. The CDR3 is CASSFLTGSSYEQYF. The CDR3 nucleotides are TGTGCCAGCAGTTTCCTGACCGGGTCTTCCTACGAGCAGTACTTC.

This sequence joins TRBV7-9 and TRBJ1-6, with a tentative D call TRBD1 (5 bases). The CDR3 is 18 amino acids. From germline, CDR1 is SEHNR and CDR2 FQNEAQ (reference sequence). V was pared by 0 bases and J by 9 bases, with 21 bases between. The CDR3, as DNA: TGTGCCAGCAGCTTAGCGGTTGGATTGAGGACGCAGGGTTCACCCCTCCACTTT. This sequence encodes CASSLAVGLRTQGSPLHF.

The rearrangement links TRBV15 to TRBJ2-2; maybe TRBD2 (6 bases). Germline CDR1 is LNHNV and CDR2 is YYDKDF (reference sequence). With 2 bases removed from V and 1 base from J, the gap between germline ends came to 17 bases. CDR3 length equals 18 residues. CDR3: CATSRRSFGGWNTGELFF. Here the CDR3 DNA reads TGTGCCACCAGCAGACGTTCGTTTGGAGGGTGGAACACCGGGGAGCTGTTTTTT.

V and J are TRBV11-1 and TRBJ2-3; the D is unclear. The V end lost 2 bases, the J end lost 2 bases, and 11 bases lay between the germline ends. Germline V lookup: CDR1 SGHAT, CDR2 FQDESV (reference sequence). This CDR3 spans 15 amino acids. CDR3 bases: TGTGCCAGCAGCTTAATGACTTCCATCACAGATACGCAGTATTTT. Protein sequence: CASSLMTSITDTQYF.

The V call is TRBV7-9, the J call TRBJ1-4; D possibly corresponds to TRBD1 (5 bases). This CDR3 comprises 14 residues. From germline, CDR1 is SEHNR and CDR2 FQNEAQ (reference sequence). Trimming removed 3 bases from V and 7 bases from J, with 12 bases in between. CDR3 protein: CASSLGGGGEKLFF. CDR3 coding DNA: TGTGCCAGCAGCTTGGGAGGCGGGGGTGAAAAACTGTTTTTT.

A remark on this clone: The sample has other DNA sequences that encode this CDR3 too. The chain combines TRBV27 with TRBJ2-3; 9 bases agree with TRBD2. This CDR3 is 16 amino acids long. Germline V gives CDR1 MNHEY, CDR2 SMNVEV (reference sequence). V lost 2 bases, J lost 2 bases, and 5 bases stayed unmatched. CDR3: CASSLRLAGPTDTQYF. The CDR3 region has the DNA TGTGCCAGCAGTTTAAGGCTAGCGGGACCCACAGATACGCAGTATTTT.

The chain joins TRBV30 to TRBJ1-2; TRBD1 is a possible D gene (6 bases). V was pared by 0 bases and J by 8 bases, with 16 bases between. The CDR3 has 14 residues. CDR1 and CDR2 (germline): GTSNPN, SVGIG (reference sequence). The DNA of the CDR3 is TGTGCCTGGAGTGTCGTAACAGGGTGGGAAGGCTACACCTTC. It codes for CAWSVVTGWEGYTF.

J is TRBJ1-1 and V is TRBV6-1, with D possibly TRBD1 on 5 matching bases. V was pared by 4 bases and J by 0 bases, with 12 bases between. Germline CDR1 MNHNS, CDR2 SASEGT. The CDR3 is made up of 15 amino acids. The CDR3 DNA sequence: TGTGCCAGCAGTGTGCCGGGACCACTGAACACTGAAGCTTTCTTT. Amino acid sequence: CASSVPGPLNTEAFF.

The V gene is TRBV19, the J gene TRBJ2-4; D gene uncertain. Germline CDR1 LNHDA, CDR2 SQIVND (reference sequence). This CDR3 is built from 15 residues. Trimming shortened V by 3 bases and J by 0 bases, and 9 bases separated the two germline ends. CDR3 loop: CASSISRAAKNIQYF. In DNA form, the CDR3 reads TGTGCCAGTAGTATCTCCCGGGCAGCCAAAAACATTCAGTACTTC.

The rearrangement links TRBV28 to TRBJ2-2; 9 bases are a match to TRBD2. Trimming removed 7 bases from V and 5 bases from J; junction bases left unmatched: 5. This CDR3 has 14 residues. Germline V gene lookup returns CDR1 MDHEN and CDR2 SYDVKM. CDR3 residues: CASNLAGLTGELFF. The CDR3 coding sequence is TGTGCCAGCAACCTAGCGGGGCTTACCGGGGAGCTGTTTTTT.

The chain recombines TRBV7-3 with TRBJ2-7; D gene uncertain. Germline V gene sequence: CDR1 SGHTA, CDR2 FQGTGA. There are 13 residues in the CDR3. Trimming cost V 5 bases and J 5 bases, with 13 bases left between them. CDR3 region: CASSRGPADEQYF. Written as DNA, the CDR3 is TGTGCCAGCAGCCGAGGACCTGCGGACGAGCAGTACTTC.

On this clone: In the same sample, other DNA sequences code for this CDR3. V and J are TRBV7-9 and TRBJ1-1, with D possibly being TRBD1 (6 bases). This CDR3 is 13 amino acids long. V was trimmed by 5 bases and J by 4 bases, leaving 11 bases between them. Germline V gene lookup returns CDR1 SEHNR and CDR2 FQNEAQ (reference sequence). Here the CDR3 reads CASSPDRATEAFF. The CDR3 nucleotides are TGTGCCAGCAGCCCGGACAGAGCCACTGAAGCTTTCTTT. Combining the CDR3 with reference TRBV7-9 and TRBJ1-1 gives the whole variable domain DTGVSQNPRHKITKRGQNVTFRCDPISEHNRLYWYRQTLGQGPEFLTYFQNEAQLEKSRLLSDRFSAERPKGSFSTLEIQRTEQGDSAMYLCASSPDRATEAFFGQGTRLTVV.

This chain uses TRBV27 with TRBJ1-5, with no clear D. This CDR3 has 14 residues. Germline CDR1 MNHEY, CDR2 SMNVEV (reference sequence). The V end was cut by 4 bases, the J end by 4 bases, with 11 bases between. The CDR3 sequence is CASSYGLANQPQHF. The CDR3 DNA follows: TGTGCCAGCAGTTACGGATTAGCGAATCAGCCCCAGCATTTT.

This clone was seen a handful of times. The rearrangement uses TRBV29-1 and TRBJ1-1; a weak D match, TRBD1 (6 bases). Germline CDR1 SQVTM, CDR2 ANQGSEA. CDR3 length equals 10 residues. V lost 4 bases and J lost 8, with 8 bases in between. CDR3 coding DNA: TGCAGCGTTGTCAGGGGAGAAGCTTTCTTT. It translates to CSVVRGEAFF.

A single count supports this clone. This chain links TRBV28 with TRBJ1-1; D may be TRBD1 (5 bases). CDR1 and CDR2 from the germline V gene are MDHEN and SYDVKM. With 4 bases removed from V and 4 bases from J, the gap between germline ends came to 13 bases. The CDR3 runs to 14 residues. The CDR3 DNA is TGTGCCAGCAGTTCCATCTGGGGGAGCACTGAAGCTTTCTTT. This gives the protein CASSSIWGSTEAFF.

The V and J genes are TRBV5-1 and TRBJ2-1, with D maybe TRBD2 (5 bases). The CDR3 length is 14 residues. Looked up from germline, CDR1 is SGHRS and CDR2 is YFSETQ. Trimming stripped 5 bases from V and 6 bases from J, with 15 bases between. The CDR3 nucleotides are TGCGCCAGCAGACTCCAAAGAGGGATCAATGAGCAGTTCTTC. Encoded protein: CASRLQRGINEQFF.

CDR3 protein: CASSLSFRGEQYF. For the CDR3, the DNA is TGTGCCAGCAGTTTAAGTTTCCGGGGCGAGCAGTACTTC. The rearrangement links TRBV28 to TRBJ2-7, with a possible D match to TRBD2 (5 bases). The germline V gene encodes CDR1 MDHEN and CDR2 SYDVKM. The CDR3 totals 13 residues. The V end was cut by 2 bases, the J end by 6 bases, with 11 bases between.

The chain recombines TRBV30 with TRBJ1-1; D is perhaps TRBD1 (5 bases). CDR3 length: 11 amino acids. The V gene's germline CDR1 is GTSNPN and CDR2 SVGIG (reference sequence). Trimming left V 8 bases short and J 6 bases short, with 13 bases between. CDR3 sequence reads: CAGALGAEAFF. For the CDR3, the DNA is TGTGCCGGGGCCCTGGGGGCTGAAGCTTTCTTT. Looking up the rest from reference TRBV30 and TRBJ1-1 gives the full variable domain: SQTIHQWPATLVQPVGSPLSLECTVEGTSNPNLYWYRQAAGRGLQLLFYSVGIGQISSEVPQNLSASRPQDRQFILSSKKLLLSDSGFYLCAGALGAEAFFGQGTRLTVV.

The sample holds a few counts of this clone. The chain combines TRBV9 with TRBJ2-6; a possible D gene is TRBD2 (5 bases). Germline lookup yields CDR1 SGDLS and CDR2 YYNGEE. This CDR3 is built from 17 residues. V lost 1 base and J lost 4, with 15 bases in between. CDR3 in amino acids: CASSVRRVDTGANVLTF. The CDR3, as DNA: TGTGCCAGCAGCGTAAGGCGGGTGGATACCGGGGCCAACGTCCTGACTTTC.

V usage is TRBV7-9 and J usage is TRBJ2-7, with D possibly being TRBD1 (6 bases). V was pared by 5 bases and J by 0 bases, with 20 bases between. Germline V gene lookup returns CDR1 SEHNR and CDR2 FQNEAQ (reference sequence). The CDR3 totals 17 residues. The CDR3 is CASSPPVGTSSSYEQYF. DNA of the CDR3: TGTGCCAGCAGCCCACCTGTGGGGACATCCAGCTCCTACGAGCAGTACTTC.